This entry lists 23 T cell receptor beta chains sequenced from one sample in a study of blood T cell repertoires in COVID-19. The method was immunoSEQ multiplex PCR; TCRdb's version includes in-frame clones alone and lacks a portion of them. The sample lists 140,000 or so clones; just under 85% were seen once. Sequencing was done on a sample of PBMCs or T cells enriched from blood (not recorded which). The receptors shown here come from a middle-aged woman who had recovered from COVID-19.

V is TRBV18 and J is TRBJ1-5; D not resolved. Trimming shortened V by 3 bases and J by 2 bases, and 8 bases separated the two germline ends. This CDR3 has 14 amino acids. Per germline, CDR1 KGHSH and CDR2 LQKENI. The CDR3 bases are TGTGCCAGCTCACCCCGGGGAGGCAATCAGCCCCAGCATTTT. Encoded protein: CASSPRGGNQPQHF.

This chain links TRBV5-4 with TRBJ2-3; 7 nucleotides align to TRBD2. The CDR3 has 15 amino acids. Germline V gene lookup returns CDR1 SGHNT and CDR2 YYREEE (reference sequence). V dropped 2 bases and J dropped 4; count of bases not matched to a gene: 7. The CDR3 spells CASSLAGRGSDTQYF. Written as DNA, the CDR3 is TGTGCCAGCAGCTTAGCGGGAAGAGGGTCAGATACGCAGTATTTT.

In this sample, this clone turned up once. This sequence joins TRBV6-5 and TRBJ1-2; weak D call: TRBD1 (5 bases). Germline loops: CDR1 MNHEY, CDR2 SVGAGI. CDR3 size: 12 residues. V gave up 5 bases and J gave up 8 bases, with 12 bases separating them. The CDR3 is CASSPRVGGYTF. CDR3 in DNA: TGTGCCAGCAGTCCCAGGGTAGGAGGCTACACCTTC.

The chain couples TRBV29-1 to TRBJ1-3; no definite D call. The CDR3 spans 14 residues. Germline loops: CDR1 SQVTM, CDR2 ANQGSEA. Deletions cut 7 bases from V and 0 bases from J, with 13 bases between. CDR3 sequence reads: CSAGYADSGNTIYF. The CDR3 DNA reads as TGCAGCGCAGGCTACGCGGACTCTGGAAACACCATATATTTT.

The chain joins TRBV5-1 to TRBJ2-3; possible D gene TRBD2, 7 bases. Germline V gives CDR1 SGHRS, CDR2 YFSETQ. V dropped 4 bases and J dropped 4 bases, with 16 bases sitting between them. This CDR3 region has 15 residues. The CDR3 DNA is TGCGCCAGCAGCCCGGAGGTGGGGGGGCCAGATACGCAGTATTTT. This encodes CASSPEVGGPDTQYF.

J is TRBJ2-5 and V is TRBV19; 11 bases are a match to TRBD2. In germline, CDR1 is LNHDA, CDR2 SQIVND (reference sequence). This CDR3 is 16 amino acids long. J lost 1 base, V lost 5 bases, and 6 bases had no gene match. CDR3 sequence: CASSWGTSGRQETQYF. As DNA, the CDR3 is TGTGCCAGTAGTTGGGGGACTAGCGGTCGCCAAGAGACCCAGTACTTC.

CDR3 amino acids: CASSFSTGAISTDTQYF. Here the CDR3 DNA reads TGCGCCAGCAGCTTCTCAACAGGGGCGATAAGCACAGATACGCAGTATTTT. The chain is built from TRBV5-1 and TRBJ2-3; 7 bases are a match to TRBD1. J gave up 0 bases and V 2 bases, and 9 bases lay outside the gene matches. The CDR3 has 17 amino acids. From germline, CDR1 is SGHRS and CDR2 YFSETQ.

The V call is TRBV19, the J call TRBJ1-1; D perhaps matches TRBD1 (5 bases). V was trimmed by 2 bases and J by 3 bases, leaving 10 bases between them. The CDR3 is 14 amino acids. CDR1 and CDR2 from the germline V gene are LNHDA and SQIVND (reference sequence). Written as DNA, the CDR3 is TGTGCCAGTAGTATATATAGGGGCTACACTGAAGCTTTCTTT. Translated: CASSIYRGYTEAFF.

The chain is built from TRBV2 and TRBJ2-3; 12 bases are shared with TRBD2. The CDR3 has 16 residues. After removal of 8 bases from V and 2 bases from J, the junction contained 8 bases not matched to a gene. Germline CDR1 SNHLY, CDR2 FYNNEI. CDR3 sequence: CASSLRLAGVTDTQYF. CDR3 coding DNA: TGTGCCAGCTCATTAAGACTAGCGGGAGTCACAGATACGCAGTATTTT.

The chain combines TRBV11-3 with TRBJ2-1, with 7 positions matching TRBD1. The CDR3 has 15 residues. Germline trimming cut 4 bases from V and 4 bases from J; bases unmatched to any gene: 7. Germline loops: CDR1 SGHNT, CDR2 YENEEA. CDR3 DNA sequence: TGTGCCAGCAGCTCCCGGACAGGCCCTTACAATGAGCAGTTCTTC. This sequence encodes CASSSRTGPYNEQFF.

The CDR3 reads CAGAVTSGATGELFF. The CDR3 DNA reads TGTGCCGGAGCGGTCACTAGCGGGGCCACCGGGGAGCTGTTTTTT. The chain links TRBV6-5 to TRBJ2-2; 10 nucleotides align to TRBD2. The germline CDR1 and CDR2 sequences are MNHEY and SVGAGI. The CDR3 spans 15 residues. V was clipped by 11 bases and J by 4 bases; unmatched bases: 10.

V is TRBV30 and J is TRBJ2-5, with D tentatively TRBD2 (7 bases). V lost 0 bases to trimming and J lost 7 bases, with 12 bases between them. CDR3 length: 13 amino acids. Per germline, CDR1 GTSNPN and CDR2 SVGIG (reference sequence). The CDR3 reads CAWSVRGAGTQYF. In DNA form, the CDR3 reads TGTGCCTGGAGTGTACGGGGGGCGGGGACCCAGTACTTC.

This clone was picked up one time. The chain employs TRBV2 and TRBJ2-7; D is ambiguous. The CDR3 length is 18 residues. CDR1 is SNHLY, CDR2 FYNNEI, per germline. V gave up 4 bases and J gave up 1 base, with 23 bases separating them. CDR3 coding DNA: TGTGCCAGCAGTGGTCCCCCGAGCTCGAAAAGAAGATCCTACGAGCAGTACTTC. Residues: CASSGPPSSKRRSYEQYF.

This chain links TRBV7-3 with TRBJ2-6; the match to TRBD1 covers 12 bases. Trimming took 5 bases from V and 2 from J; bases not matched to a gene: 4. The CDR3 is 17 residues long. Looked up from germline, CDR1 is SGHTA and CDR2 is FQGTGA. CDR3: CASSPGQGAAGANVLTF. The DNA for the CDR3 is TGTGCCAGCAGCCCGGGACAGGGGGCGGCTGGGGCCAACGTCCTGACTTTC. Full variable domain (rest looked up from reference TRBV7-3 and TRBJ2-6): GAGVSQTPSNKVTEKGKYVELRCDPISGHTALYWYRQSLGQGPEFLIYFQGTGAADDSGLPNDRFFAVRPEGSVSTLKIQRTERGDSAVYLCASSPGQGAAGANVLTFGAGSRLTVL.

Only one count was recorded for this clone. V is TRBV7-8 and J is TRBJ2-2; TRBD1 is a possible D gene (5 bases). CDR3 length equals 15 residues. Trimming pared 4 bases from V and 4 bases from J, leaving 13 bases between. Germline V lookup: CDR1 SGHVS, CDR2 FQNEAQ. The CDR3 here is CASSYRFLSTGELFF. The CDR3, as DNA: TGTGCCAGCAGCTACAGGTTTTTGAGCACCGGGGAGCTGTTTTTT. The complete variable domain, with remaining parts taken from reference TRBV7-8 and TRBJ2-2, reads GAGVSQSPRYKVAKRGQDVALRCDPISGHVSLFWYQQALGQGPEFLTYFQNEAQLDKSGLPSDRFFAERPEGSVSTLKIQRTQQEDSAVYLCASSYRFLSTGELFFGEGSRLTVL.

V usage is TRBV27 and J usage is TRBJ1-2, with 9 bases that match TRBD1. V trimming: 6 bases; J trimming: 6 bases; junction bases outside the gene matches: 11. This CDR3 region has 15 residues. Germline lookup yields CDR1 MNHEY and CDR2 SMNVEV (reference sequence). The CDR3: CASSFDRGNLNGYTF. CDR3 DNA: TGTGCCAGCAGCTTCGACAGGGGGAATTTGAATGGCTACACCTTC.

The gene calls are TRBV12-5 and TRBJ2-1; D remains unclear. Germline V lookup: CDR1 LGHNT, CDR2 FRNRAP. The CDR3 is 14 residues long. V shed 9 bases and J shed 9 bases, with 21 bases lying between them. Here the CDR3 reads CASLPPHRGGEQFF. For the CDR3, the DNA is TGTGCTAGCCTGCCTCCTCATCGAGGCGGTGAGCAGTTCTTC.

J is TRBJ2-7 and V is TRBV5-8; 7 bases match TRBD1. J gave up 6 bases and V 1 base, and 4 bases lay outside the gene matches. CDR1 and CDR2 (germline): SGHTS, YDEGEE. The CDR3 length is 13 residues. For the CDR3, the DNA is TGTGCCAGCAGCTTGACTTGGACAGGCGAGCAGTACTTC. Protein sequence: CASSLTWTGEQYF.

V and J are TRBV4-2 and TRBJ2-7; perhaps TRBD1 as D (6 bases). V lost 0 bases to trimming and J lost 3 bases, with 9 bases between them. The CDR3 loop spans 14 amino acids. Germline V lookup: CDR1 LGHNA, CDR2 YNFKEQ. The CDR3 DNA reads TGTGCCAGCAGCCAAGATCAGGGGATCTACGAGCAGTACTTC. Translation: CASSQDQGIYEQYF.

This clone was seen only a few times. The chain employs TRBV6-5 and TRBJ1-2; no clear D. This CDR3 region has 15 residues. Trimming cost V 0 bases and J 8 bases, with 16 bases left between them. CDR1 is MNHEY and CDR2 is SVGAGI in the germline V gene. CDR3 protein: CASSYSSTVAQGYTF. The CDR3 DNA sequence: TGTGCCAGCAGTTACTCGTCCACGGTGGCACAGGGCTACACCTTC.

The gene calls are TRBV4-1 and TRBJ2-7; possibly TRBD1 for D (5 bases). V dropped 0 bases and J dropped 2 bases, with 20 bases sitting between them. The CDR3 is 18 amino acids. Germline CDR1 reads MGHRA; CDR2 reads YSYEKL. CDR3 in amino acids: CASSQDNSARGPPYEQYF. CDR3 nucleotides: TGCGCCAGCAGCCAAGATAACTCCGCTAGGGGTCCCCCCTACGAGCAGTACTTC.

V and J are TRBV7-3 and TRBJ1-2, with 7 bases fitting TRBD1. The V gene's germline CDR1 is SGHTA and CDR2 FQGTGA. The CDR3 sequence is 14 residues long. Losses at the gene ends were 5 bases for V and 4 bases for J; bases not matched to a gene: 7. The DNA of the CDR3 is TGTGCCAGCAGCCCTACAGGGGTAGGCTATGGCTACACCTTC. Encoded protein: CASSPTGVGYGYTF.

The chain uses TRBV9 and TRBJ2-2; 8 bases align to TRBD1. CDR3 length: 14 amino acids. The germline gives CDR1 SGDLS, CDR2 YYNGEE. V was pared by 8 bases and J by 1 base, with 4 bases of the junction left unmatched. CDR3 nucleotides: TGTGCCAGTACCGGGACAGGGAACACCGGGGAGCTGTTTTTT. Translated: CASTGTGNTGELFF.